The T cell receptor beta chain described here comes from a study of blood T cells in healthy people across ages. As for the study in general: About one barcoded beta molecule per two T cells was captured by template switching.

V lost 3 bases to trimming and J lost 5 bases, with 13 bases between them. This CDR3 comprises 13 residues. Germline values: CDR1 DFQATT, CDR2 SNEGSKA (reference sequence). A second PCR, run for roughly 7 to 11 cycles, used a sample-barcoded 5' primer plus a J-beta primer mix. Every individual sample yielded 2.5 million or more paired-end reads (each containing CDR3). TCRdb re-called the 5' RACE reads through MiXCR, storing one row per CDR3 protein. The sample lists more than 600,000 distinct CDR3 sequences, 20% to 25% occurring once. Concerning this clonotype: Its antigen is undetermined.

General study results and limits: Diversity was higher, and naive CD4+ cells more numerous, in long-lived donors than in aged donors. The diversity estimates, figures obtained from one million T cells, were considered underestimates.

The data also belong to a second study, concerning T cells of mothers and their children.

The sequencing sample was made of blood. The sequence was obtained from a boy aged 10-17 years in good health. The chain combines TRBV20-1 with TRBJ2-5, with D tentatively TRBD1 (6 bases). The DNA of the CDR3 is TGCAGTGCTAGGACAGGTGCCAAGGAGACCCAGTACTTC. Translating it yields CSARTGAKETQYF.